What follows is one T cell receptor beta chain and its context. In the authors' workflow: Estimation of nucleated cell counts relied on the amplification of reference gene primers. Only in-frame clones appear in the TCRdb table, and some are missing; sequencing was by immunoSEQ multiplex PCR. The DNA was the basis for D and trimming; V, J and clone size are from that table. In the table there are fewer than 180,000 clones, roughly 87% of which are singletons. The source of the sample is a study of blood T cell repertoires in COVID-19. Looking at the study overall: From the United States, Italy and Spain came samples of acute and convalescent COVID-19. T cells, B-cell-depleted T cells, or PBMCs supplied cDNA or gDNA.

The length of the CDR3 is 15 residues. Per germline, CDR1 LGHDT and CDR2 YNNKEL (reference sequence). The V gene lost 4 bases and the J gene lost 2 bases, with 13 bases spanning the gap. This TCR was sampled from a woman aged 60-70 years with active or convalescent COVID-19. V gene TRBV3-1 (or the pseudogene TRBV3-2) combines with J gene TRBJ2-3, with D tentatively TRBD2 (6 bases). The sequenced sample consisted of peripheral blood. CDR3 nucleotide sequence: TGTGCCAGCAGCCGGACGGGGGACCCCACAGATACGCAGTATTTT. Protein: CASSRTGDPTDTQYF.